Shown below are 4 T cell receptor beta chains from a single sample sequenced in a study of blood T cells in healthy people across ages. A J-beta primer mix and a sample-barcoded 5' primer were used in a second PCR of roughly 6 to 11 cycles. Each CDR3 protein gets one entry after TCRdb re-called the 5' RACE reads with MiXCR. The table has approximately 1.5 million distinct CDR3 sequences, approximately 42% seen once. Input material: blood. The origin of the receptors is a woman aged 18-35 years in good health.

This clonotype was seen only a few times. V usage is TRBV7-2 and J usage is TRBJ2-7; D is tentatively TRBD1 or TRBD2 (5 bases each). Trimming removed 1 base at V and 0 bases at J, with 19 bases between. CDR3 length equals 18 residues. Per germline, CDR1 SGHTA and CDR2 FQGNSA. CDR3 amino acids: CASSLGVKGTLSSYEQYF. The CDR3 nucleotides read TGTGCCAGCAGCTTAGGGGTTAAAGGGACCCTAAGCTCCTACGAGCAGTACTTC.

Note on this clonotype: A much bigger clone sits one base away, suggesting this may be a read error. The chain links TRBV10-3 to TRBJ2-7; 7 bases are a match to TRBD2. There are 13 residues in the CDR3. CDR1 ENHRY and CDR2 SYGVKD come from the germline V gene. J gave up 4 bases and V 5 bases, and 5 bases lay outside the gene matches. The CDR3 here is CAISSLAEYEQYF. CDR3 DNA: TGTGCCATCAGTAGTCTAGCGGAGTACGAGCAGTACTTC.

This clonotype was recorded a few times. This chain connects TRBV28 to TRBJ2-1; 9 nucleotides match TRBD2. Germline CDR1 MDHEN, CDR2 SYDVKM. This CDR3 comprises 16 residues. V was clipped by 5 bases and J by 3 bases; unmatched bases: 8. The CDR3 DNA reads TGTGCCAGCAGTGCCAGGACTAGCGCAATCTACAATGAGCAGTTCTTC. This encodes CASSARTSAIYNEQFF.

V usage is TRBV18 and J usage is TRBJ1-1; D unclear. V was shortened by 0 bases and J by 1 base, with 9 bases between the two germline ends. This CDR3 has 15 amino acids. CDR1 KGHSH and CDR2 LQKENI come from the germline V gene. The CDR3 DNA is TGTGCCAGCTCACCACCGACACAGACGAACACTGAAGCTTTCTTT. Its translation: CASSPPTQTNTEAFF.